These T cell receptor beta chains were read from a single sample in a study of cytomegalovirus exposure and HLA in healthy donors. Method: immunoSEQ multiplex PCR; TCRdb's copy keeps in-frame clones and lacks some. The sample yields 150,000 to 250,000 clones, 70% to 80% seen once. Sequencing input: PBMCs. The receptors originated from a man between 25 and 39 years old in good health and CMV-seronegative. Both conserved end residues are part of each CDR3. Each record gives: CDR3 length, V gene, D gene, clone size, J gene, CDR3 DNA, CDR3 protein. A D gene is named only where the DNA matches it firmly. For some rows the clone size is stated as once, few or many, or as a class when expanded; others skip it.

17	TRBV4-1	TRBD2	-	TRBJ2-7	TGCGCCAGCAGCCAAAATGAAGGGACTAGCGTATCCTACGAGCAGTACTTC	CASSQNEGTSVSYEQYF
14	TRBV11-1	-	-	TRBJ2-1	TGTGCCAGCAGCTTCCGGGAGTCGGGGACTGAGCAGTTCTTC	CASSFRESGTEQFF
17	TRBV1	-	-	TRBJ2-7	TGCACCAGCAGAGCCATTATGGCCGGACTAAATACCTACGAGCAGTACTTC	CTSRAIMAGLNTYEQYF
16	TRBV27	TRBD2	-	TRBJ2-2	TGTGCCAGCAGTTTTCTGACTAGCGGGAGTACCGGGGAGCTGTTTTTT	CASSFLTSGSTGELFF
16	TRBV6-1	TRBD2	few	TRBJ2-5	TGTGCCAGCAGTGCTAGCGGGAGGACCACCCAAGAGACCCAGTACTTC	CASSASGRTTQETQYF
16	TRBV7-9	TRBD1	-	TRBJ1-3	TGTGCCAGCAGCTTAGGGGACAGGGGCTCTGGAAACACCATATATTTT	CASSLGDRGSGNTIYF
17	TRBV7-9	-	-	TRBJ1-2	TGTGCCAGCAGCTTAGAGGAGACGGGTCTGCTTATCTATGGCTACACCTTC	CASSLEETGLLIYGYTF
17	TRBV29-1	TRBD2	-	TRBJ2-2	TGCAGCGCTAGGGGACTAGCGGGAGGGTTCAACACCGGGGAGCTGTTTTTT	CSARGLAGGFNTGELFF
16	TRBV4-2	TRBD2	-	TRBJ2-5	TGTGCCAGCAGCCAAGATCCTACTAGCGGGGGGGAGACCCAGTACTTC	CASSQDPTSGGETQYF
15	TRBV6-1	-	-	TRBJ2-6	TGTGCCAGCACTTCTCGAGGCTCTGGGGCCAACGTCCTGACTTTC	CASTSRGSGANVLTF
15	TRBV10-2	TRBD1	-	TRBJ2-7	TGCGCCAGCCGAAACCCCGGGACAGGGGGCTCCGAGCAGTACTTC	CASRNPGTGGSEQYF
13	TRBV29-1	TRBD1	-	TRBJ1-6	TGCAGCGTTCTCTGGACAGGGGATTCACCCCTCCACTTT	CSVLWTGDSPLHF
15	TRBV28	-	-	TRBJ2-3	TGTGCCAGCAGTTTGAGCGGGCCGAGGGCCAGTGAGCAGTATTTT	CASSLSGPRASEQYF
15	TRBV5-4	-	-	TRBJ2-2	TGTGCCAGCAGCTTGGACCCCACGGGGACCGGGGAGCTGTTTTTT	CASSLDPTGTGELFF
15	TRBV18	TRBD1	once	TRBJ2-7	TGTGCCAGCTCACCAAGAGGGACAGGGAACTACGAGCAGTACTTC	CASSPRGTGNYEQYF
15	TRBV27	-	-	TRBJ2-1	TGTGCCAGCAGGACTACCCCAAGCTCCTACAATGAGCAGTTCTTC	CASRTTPSSYNEQFF
11	TRBV7-9	-	-	TRBJ2-3	TGTGCCAACGACTTCCAAGATACGCAGTATTTT	CANDFQDTQYF
16	TRBV7-2	TRBD2	-	TRBJ2-1	TGTGCCAGCAGCTTAGGGACTAGCGGGACTTACAATGAGCAGTTCTTC	CASSLGTSGTYNEQFF
14	TRBV5-1	TRBD1	few	TRBJ2-1	TGCGCCAGCAGCTTGGGACAGGGGGCAAACGAGCAGTTCTTC	CASSLGQGANEQFF
18	TRBV13	-	-	TRBJ2-2	TGTGCCAGCAGCTTAGACACTTGGACAGCCACGAACACCGGGGAGCTGTTTTTT	CASSLDTWTATNTGELFF
15	TRBV28	TRBD2	-	TRBJ2-1	TGTGCCAGCAGACCCGGACTAGCTTCCTACAATGAGCAGTTCTTC	CASRPGLASYNEQFF
14	TRBV25-1	TRBD1	-	TRBJ2-5	TGTGCCAGCAGACGGACAGGGAGCAGAGAGACCCAGTACTTC	CASRRTGSRETQYF
20	TRBV4-1	TRBD2	-	TRBJ2-1	TGCGCCAGCAGCCCCCGACAGGGACTAGCGGGAGGGGCTCTCTACAATGAGCAGTTCTTC	CASSPRQGLAGGALYNEQFF
15	TRBV27	TRBD2	once	TRBJ2-7	TGTGCCAGCAGACCCAGCGGGACTTACTCCTACGAGCAGTACTTC	CASRPSGTYSYEQYF
15	TRBV5-1	-	few	TRBJ2-2	TGCGCCAGCAGCTTGGCCCAGGGGAACACCGGGGAGCTGTTTTTT	CASSLAQGNTGELFF
11	TRBV6-1	-	few	TRBJ2-7	TGTGCCAGCAGTGACAGGTACGAGCAGTACTTC	CASSDRYEQYF
16	TRBV19	TRBD2	-	TRBJ2-7	TGTGCCAGTAGTCCCCAACTAGCGGGGGACTCCTACGAGCAGTACTTC	CASSPQLAGDSYEQYF
15	TRBV5-1	-	-	TRBJ2-2	TGCGCCAGCAGCTTCGGACTAACGAACACCGGGGAGCTGTTTTTT	CASSFGLTNTGELFF
16	TRBV9	TRBD1	few	TRBJ1-4	TGCGCCAGCAGCGTAGCTGAGGGGGCTTCTTATGAAAAACTGTTTTTT	CASSVAEGASYEKLFF
14	TRBV6-1	TRBD1	-	TRBJ1-2	TGTGCCAGCAGAGCAGGGGGTCCTAACTATGGCTACACCTTC	CASRAGGPNYGYTF
15	TRBV7-2	TRBD2	-	TRBJ2-7	TGTGCCAGCAGCCCAGTGGGACTAGCGGGGGGCGAGCAGTACTTC	CASSPVGLAGGEQYF
15	TRBV19	-	-	TRBJ1-5	TGTGCCAGTAGTATCCCTAACAGGGTCCGCCAGCCCCAGCATTTT	CASSIPNRVRQPQHF
15	TRBV2	-	-	TRBJ1-1	TGTGCCAGCAGCCCCCGCGTCGGGGTTTGGACTGAAGCTTTCTTT	CASSPRVGVWTEAFF
14	TRBV6-1	TRBD2	few	TRBJ2-7	TGTGCCAGCAGGCCTACTAGCGGCACCTACGAGCAGTACTTC	CASRPTSGTYEQYF
16	TRBV7-2	TRBD1	few	TRBJ1-1	TGTGCCAGCAGGTTGGACAGGGGGATCATGAACACTGAAGCTTTCTTT	CASRLDRGIMNTEAFF
15	TRBV6-1	TRBD2	-	TRBJ2-2	TGTGCCAGCAGTGAACTAGCGGAGAACACCGGGGAGCTGTTTTTT	CASSELAENTGELFF
14	TRBV19	-	-	TRBJ1-4	TGTGCCAGTACCTCAGACAGTACGGGCGAAAAACTGTTTTTT	CASTSDSTGEKLFF
16	TRBV5-1	-	-	TRBJ1-1	TGCGCCAGCAGCTTGGCTACCGGAAAAACGGGGACTGAAGCTTTCTTT	CASSLATGKTGTEAFF
16	TRBV10-3	TRBD2	-	TRBJ2-7	TGTGCCATCAGTGGGGCCGGACTAGCGGGAGTGTACGAGCAGTACTTC	CAISGAGLAGVYEQYF
12	TRBV4-1	-	-	TRBJ2-7	TGCGCCAGCAGCCTGGACAACTACGAGCAGTACTTC	CASSLDNYEQYF
14	TRBV5-1	-	-	TRBJ2-2	TGCGCCAGCAGATTAGCGCCGAACACCGGGGAGCTGCTTTTT	CASRLAPNTGELLF
13	TRBV28	-	-	TRBJ2-7	TGTGCCAGCAGCCGCGGGAACTCCTACGAGCAGTACTTC	CASSRGNSYEQYF
15	TRBV15	-	-	TRBJ2-7	TGTGCCACCAGCAACCTTCCGCCAGCGCCCCTCGAGCAGTACTTC	CATSNLPPAPLEQYF
15	TRBV28	TRBD1	-	TRBJ2-2	TGTGCCACCGCCTTGACAGGGGGATCTGGCGGGGAGCTGTTTTTT	CATALTGGSGGELFF
16	TRBV5-4	TRBD1	-	TRBJ2-2	TGTGCCAGCACAAACTCAAAACAGGGGGCGTCCGGGGAGCTGTTTTTT	CASTNSKQGASGELFF
15	TRBV7-3	TRBD1	few	TRBJ1-1	TGTGCCAGCAGCCCCCACGGGACAGGGTTGGCTGAAGCTTTCTTT	CASSPHGTGLAEAFF
17	TRBV10-1	-	-	TRBJ2-1	TGCGCCAGCAGTGAGTCGGAGGGGGCTAGCGCCTACAATGAGCAGTTCTTC	CASSESEGASAYNEQFF